This T cell receptor (beta chain) was profiled in a study of cytomegalovirus exposure and HLA in healthy donors. CDR3 length equals 16 residues. Looked up from germline, CDR1 is MGHRA and CDR2 is YSYEKL. With V trimmed by 1 base and J by 5 bases, 7 bases remained unmatched. The PCR ran on 60 Vbeta and 13 Jbeta primers. Only in-frame clones appear in the TCRdb table, and some are missing; sequencing was by immunoSEQ multiplex PCR. The table lists 90,000 to 150,000 clones, 76% of them singletons. Regarding this clone: Its antigen is still unknown.

Study-level findings and limits: Three chains linked to CMV were shown in vitro to be specific for CMV antigens. An Asian-associated ancestry cluster reportedly showed fewer N-insertions than the roughly 670-donor mean in a later analysis.

J is TRBJ2-3 and V is TRBV4-1; the match to TRBD2 covers 9 bases. The sample comprised PBMCs. This clonotype originated in a woman in her thirties or forties in good health and CMV-seropositive. This chain's CDR3 is CASSQGSSGARDTQYF. CDR3 bases: TGCGCCAGCAGCCAAGGCTCTAGCGGGGCAAGAGATACGCAGTATTTT.